A single sample is the source of the 29 T cell receptor beta chains below, sequenced in a study of T cell responses to AZD1222 COVID-19 vaccine. Clones were sequenced by immunoSEQ multiplex PCR, and TCRdb holds only the in-frame ones, with some missing. The data show tens of thousands of clones, approximately 90% seen once. The source material was peripheral blood, sampled 28 days after the second AZD1222 dose. These TCRs come from an adult who received the AZD1222 COVID-19 vaccine.

V is TRBV12-3 or TRBV12-4 and J is TRBJ2-7; D not certain. The ends were cut back, 1 base at V and 3 bases at J, with 7 bases in the middle. This CDR3 has 13 amino acids. In DNA, the CDR3 is TGTGCCAGCAGTTTAGGTCCGTTCTACGAGCAGTACTTC. Encoded protein: CASSLGPFYEQYF.

The chain combines TRBV19 with TRBJ1-6, with D unclear. Trimming shortened V by 6 bases and J by 6 bases, and 12 bases separated the two germline ends. The germline V gene has CDR1 LNHDA and CDR2 SQIVND (reference sequence). The CDR3 length is 14 residues. The CDR3 DNA reads as TGTGCCAGTAGCCCTTTACAGCTTAATTCACCCCTCCACTTT. Amino acid sequence: CASSPLQLNSPLHF. Complete variable domain (other parts from reference TRBV19 and TRBJ1-6): DGGITQSPKYLFRKEGQNVTLSCEQNLNHDAMYWYRQDPGQGLRLIYYSQIVNDFQKGDIAEGYSVSREKKESFPLTVTSAQKNPTAFYLCASSPLQLNSPLHFGNGTRLTVT.

With respect to this clone: Other DNA sequences within the sample encode an identical CDR3. V gene TRBV5-1 combines with J gene TRBJ1-6, with TRBD1 matching over 9 bases. Germline values: CDR1 SGHRS, CDR2 YFSETQ. The CDR3 consists of 15 residues. After removal of 2 bases from V and 10 bases from J, the junction contained 7 bases not matched to a gene. This CDR3 is CASSLSGQGRSPLHF. The CDR3 nucleotides are TGCGCCAGCAGCTTATCAGGACAGGGGCGGTCACCCCTCCACTTT.

J is TRBJ1-1 and V is TRBV18, with D maybe TRBD1 (6 bases). This CDR3 comprises 16 residues. The V gene's germline CDR1 is KGHSH and CDR2 LQKENI. V lost 1 base and J lost 3, with 15 bases in between. CDR3 sequence: CASSPRARAGDTEAFF. CDR3 nucleotide sequence: TGTGCCAGCTCACCACGAGCCAGGGCAGGGGACACTGAAGCTTTCTTT.

The rearrangement uses TRBV18 and TRBJ1-1; 8 nucleotides agree with TRBD1. With 1 base clipped from V and 0 bases from J, the junction kept 10 bases outside the gene matches. Germline V gives CDR1 KGHSH, CDR2 LQKENI. This CDR3 comprises 18 residues. CDR3 coding DNA: TGTGCCAGCTCACCACTCCGGGACAGGACCAGCGTGAACACTGAAGCTTTCTTT. It specifies CASSPLRDRTSVNTEAFF.

This chain connects TRBV5-5 to TRBJ1-4; possibly TRBD1 for D (5 bases). The CDR3 has 15 amino acids. Trimming stripped 2 bases from V and 7 bases from J, with 15 bases between. The germline CDR1 and CDR2 sequences are SGHKS and YYEKEE (reference sequence). CDR3 DNA: TGTGCCAGCAGCTTAGGCGGGGGGGTCGCTGAAAAACTGTTTTTT. Amino acid sequence: CASSLGGGVAEKLFF.

The chain has TRBV27 and TRBJ1-1; possible D gene TRBD1, 6 bases. The germline CDR1 and CDR2 sequences are MNHEY and SMNVEV (reference sequence). The CDR3 is 14 amino acids. Between the trimmed V and J ends, which lost 5 bases and 2 bases, there was a span of 12 bases. CDR3 in DNA: TGTGCCAGCAGTGGCACAGGGAGTAACACTGAAGCTTTCTTT. This gives the protein CASSGTGSNTEAFF.

The rearrangement joins TRBV6-2 or TRBV6-3 to TRBJ1-4; maybe TRBD1 (6 bases). CDR3 size: 14 residues. Between the trimmed V and J ends, which lost 6 bases and 11 bases, there was a span of 19 bases. Germline CDR1 and CDR2: MNHEY and SVGEGT. CDR3: CASRYNDRPDKLFF. The CDR3 bases are TGTGCCAGCAGATACAATGACAGGCCCGATAAACTGTTTTTT.

The rearrangement joins TRBV25-1 to TRBJ2-3; no reliable D call. CDR1 MGHDK and CDR2 SYGVNS come from the germline V gene. V was pared by 3 bases and J by 0 bases, with 7 bases between. The CDR3 sequence is 14 residues long. The CDR3 DNA follows: TGTGCCAGCAGTGATTACGGGAGCACAGATACGCAGTATTTT. The encoded protein is CASSDYGSTDTQYF.

This clone was detected once. The V call is TRBV19, the J call TRBJ1-6; D not certain. This CDR3 has 13 residues. Germline V gives CDR1 LNHDA, CDR2 SQIVND (reference sequence). CDR3 loop: CGTASSYNSPLHF. CDR3 in DNA: TGTGGGACGGCGAGCTCCTATAATTCACCCCTCCACTTT. The full variable domain, completed using reference TRBV19 and TRBJ1-6, is DGGITQSPKYLFRKEGQNVTLSCEQNLNHDAMYWYRQDPGQGLRLIYYSQIVNDFQKGDIAEGYSVSREKKESFPLTVTSAQKNPTAFYLCGTASSYNSPLHFGNGTRLTVT.

The rearrangement uses TRBV7-3 and TRBJ1-1; 7 bases map to TRBD1. The CDR3 runs 15 residues. In germline, CDR1 is SGHTA, CDR2 FQGTGA. With 4 bases clipped from V and 1 base from J, the junction kept 6 bases outside the gene matches. CDR3 DNA: TGTGCCAGCAGCTCCACGGGACAGAGGAACACTGAAGCTTTCTTT. It is translated as CASSSTGQRNTEAFF.

The V and J genes are TRBV12-3 or TRBV12-4 and TRBJ1-1, with D perhaps matching TRBD1 (6 bases). The CDR3 runs to 13 residues. Trimming pared 9 bases from V and 2 bases from J, leaving 13 bases between. CDR3 sequence reads: CASTLQGNTEAFF. The CDR3 nucleotides are TGTGCCAGTACACTACAGGGTAACACTGAAGCTTTCTTT.

The J gene is TRBJ1-5, the V gene TRBV6-1, with a weak D call TRBD1 (6 bases). V was trimmed by 2 bases and J by 6 bases, leaving 23 bases between them. Looked up from germline, CDR1 is MNHNS and CDR2 is SASEGT. The CDR3 length is 18 residues. The CDR3, as DNA: TGTGCCAGCAGTGAAAGTGGAGCAGGGGTCGGGCGTGGTCAGCCCCAGCATTTT. Translating gives CASSESGAGVGRGQPQHF.

This sequence joins TRBV29-1 and TRBJ1-2; the match to TRBD1 covers 8 bases. The CDR3 has 14 amino acids. CDR1 and CDR2 from the germline V gene are SQVTM and ANQGSEA. Trimming cost V 6 bases and J 0 bases; bases outside gene matches: 6. The DNA for the CDR3 is TGCAGCGTGGACTCAGGGGGCGCTAACTATGGCTACACCTTC. It encodes CSVDSGGANYGYTF.

V gene TRBV5-5 combines with J gene TRBJ2-7; 7 positions match TRBD1. Germline V gives CDR1 SGHKS, CDR2 YYEKEE (reference sequence). V was clipped by 0 bases and J by 4 bases; unmatched bases: 7. The CDR3 sequence is 15 residues long. CDR3 sequence (DNA): TGTGCCAGCAGCTTGGAGGAAGGGGGCAGTTACGAGCAGTACTTC. Translated, it gives CASSLEEGGSYEQYF.

The chain is built from TRBV4-3 and TRBJ2-7; 10 bases agree with TRBD2. The CDR3 runs 16 residues. Germline-derived CDR1 and CDR2 are LGHNA and YSLEER. V was clipped by 0 bases and J by 2 bases; unmatched bases: 4. The CDR3 sequence is CASSQDKRGGTYEQYF. In DNA, the CDR3 is TGCGCCAGCAGCCAAGATAAGCGGGGGGGCACCTACGAGCAGTACTTC.

The chain combines TRBV2 with TRBJ1-5, with D unclear. CDR3 length: 13 residues. V was shortened by 6 bases and J by 11 bases, with 17 bases between the two germline ends. Germline CDR1 and CDR2: SNHLY and FYNNEI. This chain's CDR3 is CASRDAMAAAQHF. DNA of the CDR3: TGTGCCAGCAGGGACGCCATGGCGGCCGCCCAGCATTTT.

The chain combines TRBV19 with TRBJ1-2; the match to TRBD1 covers 7 bases. Losses at the gene ends were 7 bases for V and 4 bases for J; bases not matched to a gene: 9. The germline gives CDR1 LNHDA, CDR2 SQIVND (reference sequence). The CDR3 is made up of 14 amino acids. The CDR3: CASITRGQGYGYTF. The DNA for the CDR3 is TGTGCCAGTATCACGAGGGGGCAAGGCTATGGCTACACCTTC.

This chain connects TRBV9 to TRBJ1-2; D unclear. Trimming left V 3 bases short and J 0 bases short, with 9 bases between. Germline V gene lookup returns CDR1 SGDLS and CDR2 YYNGEE. The CDR3 has 14 residues. CDR3 in DNA: TGTGCCAGCAGCGCTGGTCCAGCTAACTATGGCTACACCTTC. Protein sequence: CASSAGPANYGYTF.

This chain links TRBV4-2 with TRBJ1-1; 7 nucleotides agree with TRBD1. The ends lost 3 bases at V and 4 bases at J; junction bases unmatched: 5. Germline V gene data show CDR1 as LGHNA and CDR2 as YNFKEQ. The length of the CDR3 is 14 residues. CDR3 bases: TGTGCCAGCAGCCACTGGACAGGCGGCACTGAAGCTTTCTTT. It yields the protein CASSHWTGGTEAFF.

The chain combines TRBV7-9 with TRBJ1-2; D uncertain. The CDR3 covers 12 residues. Germline lookup yields CDR1 SEHNR and CDR2 FQNEAQ (reference sequence). With 5 bases removed from V and 8 bases from J, the gap between germline ends came to 12 bases. CDR3 nucleotide sequence: TGTGCCAGCAGCCCATACCGGGGAGGCTACACCTTC. This sequence encodes CASSPYRGGYTF.

The chain links TRBV6-4 to TRBJ1-1; no definite D call. CDR3 length: 14 residues. Germline CDR1 and CDR2: MRHNA and SNTAGT. Trimming left V 4 bases short and J 2 bases short, with 11 bases between. CDR3 region: CASSASPGNTEAFF. DNA of the CDR3: TGTGCCAGCAGTGCCTCACCGGGTAACACTGAAGCTTTCTTT.

The V and J genes are TRBV15 and TRBJ2-3; possibly TRBD2 for D (6 bases). Trimming removed 0 bases at V and 0 bases at J, with 13 bases between. Germline CDR1 and CDR2: LNHNV and YYDKDF (reference sequence). The CDR3 is 17 residues long. The CDR3 protein is CATSRDGGSSSTDTQYF. DNA of the CDR3: TGTGCCACCAGCAGAGATGGGGGGTCCTCTAGCACAGATACGCAGTATTTT.

This chain joins TRBV2 and TRBJ2-1; the D gene is possibly TRBD1 (5 bases). The CDR3 is 13 amino acids. Germline V gene lookup returns CDR1 SNHLY and CDR2 FYNNEI. Trimming left V 5 bases short and J 10 bases short, with 15 bases between. The DNA of the CDR3 is TGTGCCAGCAGTCCATCCATGACAGTCGAGCAGTTCTTC. It translates to CASSPSMTVEQFF.

This sequence joins TRBV14 and TRBJ1-4; unclear D gene. Germline V CDR1 and CDR2: SGHDN, FVKESK. Trimming took off 0 bases at V and 8 bases at J, with 4 bases between the two ends. This CDR3 contains 12 residues. The CDR3 loop reads CASSQDREKLFF. The DNA of the CDR3 is TGTGCCAGCAGCCAAGATCGCGAAAAACTGTTTTTT.

The V call is TRBV18, the J call TRBJ1-5; D remains unclear. The CDR3 consists of 13 residues. V shed 1 base and J shed 5 bases, with 6 bases lying between them. The germline gives CDR1 KGHSH, CDR2 LQKENI. The CDR3 coding sequence is TGTGCCAGCTCACCACAACTAGATCAGCCCCAGCATTTT. Its translation is CASSPQLDQPQHF. The full variable domain, with the rest looked up from reference TRBV18 and TRBJ1-5, is NAGVMQNPRHLVRRRGQEARLRCSPMKGHSHVYWYRQLPEEGLKFMVYLQKENIIDESGMPKERFSAEFPKEGPSILRIQQVVRGDSAAYFCASSPQLDQPQHFGDGTRLSIL.

The V call is TRBV20-1, the J call TRBJ2-7; D is ambiguous. Per the germline V gene, CDR1 is DFQATT and CDR2 is SNEGSKA (reference sequence). The CDR3 has 11 residues. Trimming removed 3 bases from V and 0 bases from J, with 3 bases in between. In DNA, the CDR3 is TGCAGTGCTAGGGACTCCTACGAGCAGTACTTC. It encodes CSARDSYEQYF.

Only one count was recorded for this clone. The V and J genes are TRBV2 and TRBJ1-3; 8 bases match TRBD1. CDR3 length: 15 amino acids. The junction had 1 base not matched to a gene; V was cut back by 2 bases and J by 1 base. Germline loops: CDR1 SNHLY, CDR2 FYNNEI. The CDR3 is CASSEQGASGNTIYF. CDR3 DNA: TGTGCCAGCAGTGAACAGGGGGCGTCTGGAAACACCATATATTTT.

The rearrangement joins TRBV7-9 to TRBJ2-5; TRBD2 might be the D (5 bases). Trimming removed 3 bases at V and 3 bases at J, with 11 bases between. CDR1 and CDR2 from the germline V gene are SEHNR and FQNEAQ (reference sequence). The CDR3 consists of 14 residues. CDR3 coding DNA: TGTGCCAGCAGCTTCCTACGGGGAGAAGAGACCCAGTACTTC. Its translation: CASSFLRGEETQYF.